This T cell receptor (beta chain) was sequenced in a study of neurological immune-mediated disorders. With V trimmed by 5 bases and J by 5 bases, 14 bases remained unmatched. This CDR3 contains 15 residues. The germline V gene has CDR1 DFQATT and CDR2 SNEGSKA (reference sequence). Time point described: technical triplicate 1. Each sequencing run yielded over 170 million TCR-beta sequences from 15-18 subjects. TCRdb processed the 5' RACE reads anew with MiXCR; each CDR3 protein has one entry. The sample comprises roughly 25,000 distinct CDR3 sequences, less than 15% of which are singletons, and roughly 5% rests with the top ten. This clonotype was picked up one time.

The receptor was isolated from a female donor with HTLV-1-associated myelopathy (HAM/TSP). The chain links TRBV20-1 to TRBJ2-7; 8 bases match TRBD2. What was sequenced was CD4+ T cells from blood. The CDR3 DNA follows: TGCAGTGCTCCAATGGGGATACTAGCGGTGGACGAGCAGTACTTC. It is translated as CSAPMGILAVDEQYF.